Sequencing of this T cell receptor (beta chain) was carried out in a study of naive CD8 T cells in extremely preterm neonates. About this clone: Its matching antigen is unknown.

Germline V lookup: CDR1 GTSNPN, CDR2 SVGIG (reference sequence). This CDR3 region has 13 residues. V was clipped by 1 base and J by 2 bases; unmatched bases: 1. Each sample had roughly 20,000–100,000 sorted naive CD8+ T cells. The method was immunoSEQ multiplex PCR; TCRdb's version includes in-frame clones alone and lacks a portion of them. The table lists over 6,500 clones, roughly 98% of them singletons, with 2.8% in the top ten. Study-wide points: Shared CDR3 nucleotide sequences: preterm roughly 2.7%, term around 0.4%, children less than 0.035%, adults roughly 0.0095%. iChao1 richness was lowest in preterm neonates, significantly versus all ages.

The J gene is TRBJ2-7, the V gene TRBV30; 8 bases agree with TRBD1. The origin of this receptor is a human donor in good health. The sample consisted of naive CD8+ T cells from blood. In DNA, the CDR3 is TGTGCCTGGAGTGGACAGGGGCCCTACGAGCAGTACTTC. This encodes CAWSGQGPYEQYF.